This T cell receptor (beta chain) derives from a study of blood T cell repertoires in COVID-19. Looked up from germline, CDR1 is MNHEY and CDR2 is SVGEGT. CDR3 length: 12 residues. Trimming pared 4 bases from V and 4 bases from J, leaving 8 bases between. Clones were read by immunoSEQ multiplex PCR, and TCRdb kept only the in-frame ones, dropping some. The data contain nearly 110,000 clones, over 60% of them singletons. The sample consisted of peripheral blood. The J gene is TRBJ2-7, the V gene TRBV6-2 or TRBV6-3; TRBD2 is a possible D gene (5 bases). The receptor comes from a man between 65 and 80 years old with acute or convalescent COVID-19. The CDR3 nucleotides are TGTGCCAGCAGTTGGAGCGGATACGAGCAGTACTTC. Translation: CASSWSGYEQYF.